This T cell receptor (beta chain) derives from a study of T cells in localized non-small cell lung cancer. Profiling relied on immunoSEQ multiplex PCR, and the TCRdb table lists in-frame clones only, not all of them. The top ten hold roughly 8.1% of the sample, which has 15,000 to 25,000 clones, approximately 91% seen once. The CDR3 extends over 17 amino acids. Germline V gene lookup returns CDR1 PRHDT and CDR2 FYEKMQ (reference sequence). V lost 2 bases and J 2 bases, leaving 15 bases between the germline ends. The TCR originated in a man between 40 and 69 years old with stage I lung adenocarcinoma. The V call is TRBV13, the J call TRBJ2-2, with a weak D call TRBD1 (5 bases). The input for sequencing was peripheral blood, taken before any cancer treatment. CDR3 in DNA: TGTGCCAGCAGCTTACAGAGACAGCACCTTAACACCGGGGAGCTGTTTTTT. Amino acids: CASSLQRQHLNTGELFF.